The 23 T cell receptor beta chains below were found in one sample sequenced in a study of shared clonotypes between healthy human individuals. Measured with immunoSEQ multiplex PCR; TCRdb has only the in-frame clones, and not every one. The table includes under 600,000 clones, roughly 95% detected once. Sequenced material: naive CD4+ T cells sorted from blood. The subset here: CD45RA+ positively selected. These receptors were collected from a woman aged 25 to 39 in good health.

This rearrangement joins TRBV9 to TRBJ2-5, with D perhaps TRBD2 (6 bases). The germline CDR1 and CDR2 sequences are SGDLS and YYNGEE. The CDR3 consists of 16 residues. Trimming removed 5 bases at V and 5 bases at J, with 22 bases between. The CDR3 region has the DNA TGTGCCAGCAGTGCACGCGGGGCCGAGGGTCGGGAGACCCAGTACTTC. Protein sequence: CASSARGAEGRETQYF.

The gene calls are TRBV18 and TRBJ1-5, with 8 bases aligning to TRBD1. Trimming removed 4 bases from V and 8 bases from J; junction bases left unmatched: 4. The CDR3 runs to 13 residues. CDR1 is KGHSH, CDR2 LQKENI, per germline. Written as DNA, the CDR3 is TGTGCCAGCTCACACGGACAGGGTGAGCCCCAGCATTTT. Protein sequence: CASSHGQGEPQHF. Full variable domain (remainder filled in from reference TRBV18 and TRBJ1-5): NAGVMQNPRHLVRRRGQEARLRCSPMKGHSHVYWYRQLPEEGLKFMVYLQKENIIDESGMPKERFSAEFPKEGPSILRIQQVVRGDSAAYFCASSHGQGEPQHFGDGTRLSIL.

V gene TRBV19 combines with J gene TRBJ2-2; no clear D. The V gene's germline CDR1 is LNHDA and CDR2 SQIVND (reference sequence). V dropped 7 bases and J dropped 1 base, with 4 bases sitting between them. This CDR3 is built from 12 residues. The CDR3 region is CASIRNTGELFF. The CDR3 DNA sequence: TGTGCCAGTATAAGGAACACCGGGGAGCTGTTTTTT.

CDR3 residues: CASSGGTSGSYNEQFF. CDR3 DNA sequence: TGTGCCAGCAGTGGCGGGACTAGCGGGAGCTACAATGAGCAGTTCTTC. The chain has TRBV25-1 and TRBJ2-1; 14 bases match TRBD2. In germline, CDR1 is MGHDK, CDR2 SYGVNS. Trimming at V came to 4 bases and at J to 3 bases, leaving 2 bases not matched to a gene. The CDR3 contains 16 residues.

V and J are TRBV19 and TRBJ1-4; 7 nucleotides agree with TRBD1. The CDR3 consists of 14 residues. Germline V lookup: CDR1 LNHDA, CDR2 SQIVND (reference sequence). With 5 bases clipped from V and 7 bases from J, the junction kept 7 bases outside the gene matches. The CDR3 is CASSGTGDGEKLFF. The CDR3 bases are TGTGCCAGTAGTGGAACAGGGGATGGTGAAAAACTGTTTTTT.

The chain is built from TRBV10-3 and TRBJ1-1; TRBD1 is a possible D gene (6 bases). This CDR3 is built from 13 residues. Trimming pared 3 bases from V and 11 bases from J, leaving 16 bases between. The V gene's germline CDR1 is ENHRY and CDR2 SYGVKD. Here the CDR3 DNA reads TGTGCCATCAGTGAAGGCCAGGGGCCTCCCGCTTTCTTT. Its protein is CAISEGQGPPAFF.

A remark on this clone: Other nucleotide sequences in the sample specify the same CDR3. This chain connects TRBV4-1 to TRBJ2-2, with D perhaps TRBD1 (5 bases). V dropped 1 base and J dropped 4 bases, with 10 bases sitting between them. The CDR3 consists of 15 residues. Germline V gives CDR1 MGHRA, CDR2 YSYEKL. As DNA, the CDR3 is TGCGCCAGCAGCCAAGTTCGCAGGGTCACCGGGGAGCTGTTTTTT. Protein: CASSQVRRVTGELFF.

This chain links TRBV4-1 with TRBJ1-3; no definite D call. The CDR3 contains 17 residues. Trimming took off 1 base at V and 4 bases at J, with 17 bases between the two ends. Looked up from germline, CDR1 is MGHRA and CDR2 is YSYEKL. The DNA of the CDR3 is TGCGCCAGCAGCCAAGGTTTCCCGGACGGAACGGGAAACACCATATATTTT. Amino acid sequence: CASSQGFPDGTGNTIYF.

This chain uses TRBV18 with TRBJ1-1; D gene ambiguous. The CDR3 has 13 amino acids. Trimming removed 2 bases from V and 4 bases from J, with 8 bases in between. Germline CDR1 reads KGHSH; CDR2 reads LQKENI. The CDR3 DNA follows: TGTGCCAGCTCACCAAGCTCCGGCACTGAAGCTTTCTTT. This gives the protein CASSPSSGTEAFF.

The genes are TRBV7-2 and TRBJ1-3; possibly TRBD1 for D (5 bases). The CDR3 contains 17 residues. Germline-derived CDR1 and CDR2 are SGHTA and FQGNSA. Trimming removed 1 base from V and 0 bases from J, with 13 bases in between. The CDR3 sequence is CASSLVRDRSSGNTIYF. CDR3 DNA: TGTGCCAGCAGCTTAGTCCGGGACCGCAGCTCTGGAAACACCATATATTTT.

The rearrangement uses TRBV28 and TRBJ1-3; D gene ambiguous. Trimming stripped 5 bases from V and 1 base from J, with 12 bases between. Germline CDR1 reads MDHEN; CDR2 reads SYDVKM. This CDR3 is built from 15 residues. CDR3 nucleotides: TGTGCCAGCAGTAGTGGAACAGCTTCTGGAAACACCATATATTTT. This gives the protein CASSSGTASGNTIYF.

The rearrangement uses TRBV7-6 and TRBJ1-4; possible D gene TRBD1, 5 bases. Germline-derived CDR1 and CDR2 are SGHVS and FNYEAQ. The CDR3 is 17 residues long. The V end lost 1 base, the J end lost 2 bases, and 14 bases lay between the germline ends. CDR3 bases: TGTGCCAGCAGCTTAGGACTGGGGAGGGGCACTAATGAAAAACTGTTTTTT. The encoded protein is CASSLGLGRGTNEKLFF.

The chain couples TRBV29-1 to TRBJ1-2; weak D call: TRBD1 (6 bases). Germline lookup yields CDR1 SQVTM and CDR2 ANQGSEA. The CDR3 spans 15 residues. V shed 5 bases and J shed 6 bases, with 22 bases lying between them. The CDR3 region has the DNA TGCAGCGTTACCGGTGAGACCACAGGGCTGGATGGCTACACCTTC. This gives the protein CSVTGETTGLDGYTF. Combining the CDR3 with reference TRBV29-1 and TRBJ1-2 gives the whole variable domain SAVISQKPSRDICQRGTSLTIQCQVDSQVTMMFWYRQQPGQSLTLIATANQGSEATYESGFVIDKFPISRPNLTFSTLTVSNMSPEDSSIYLCSVTGETTGLDGYTFGSGTRLTVV.

The DNA for the CDR3 is TGTGCCAGCAGCATAAGGGGGGTGAGCACTGAAGCTTTCTTT. It translates to CASSIRGVSTEAFF. V is TRBV7-9 and J is TRBJ1-1, with D possibly TRBD1 on 6 matching bases. This CDR3 is built from 14 residues. V gave up 5 bases and J gave up 4 bases, with 14 bases separating them. CDR1 is SEHNR and CDR2 is FQNEAQ in the germline V gene (reference sequence). Full variable domain (rest looked up from reference TRBV7-9 and TRBJ1-1): DTGVSQNPRHKITKRGQNVTFRCDPISEHNRLYWYRQTLGQGPEFLTYFQNEAQLEKSRLLSDRFSAERPKGSFSTLEIQRTEQGDSAMYLCASSIRGVSTEAFFGQGTRLTVV.

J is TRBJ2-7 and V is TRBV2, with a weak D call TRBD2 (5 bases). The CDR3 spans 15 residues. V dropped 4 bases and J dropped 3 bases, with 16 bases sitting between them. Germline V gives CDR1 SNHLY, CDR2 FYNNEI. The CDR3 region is CASSGSVGNRYEQYF. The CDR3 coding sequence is TGTGCCAGCAGTGGAAGTGTCGGGAATCGCTACGAGCAGTACTTC.

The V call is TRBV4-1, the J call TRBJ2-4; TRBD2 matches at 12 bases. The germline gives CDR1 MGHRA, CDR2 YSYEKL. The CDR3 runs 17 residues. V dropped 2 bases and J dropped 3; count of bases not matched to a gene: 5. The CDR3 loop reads CASSQTSGRSVKNIQYF. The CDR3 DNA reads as TGCGCCAGCAGCCAAACTAGCGGGAGGTCTGTCAAAAACATTCAGTACTTC.

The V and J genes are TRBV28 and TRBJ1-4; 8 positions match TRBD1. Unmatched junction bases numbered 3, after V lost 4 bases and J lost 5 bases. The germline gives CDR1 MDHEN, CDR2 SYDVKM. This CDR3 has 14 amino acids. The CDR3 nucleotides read TGTGCCAGCAGTTCATGGACAGGGAATGAAAAACTGTTTTTT. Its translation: CASSSWTGNEKLFF.

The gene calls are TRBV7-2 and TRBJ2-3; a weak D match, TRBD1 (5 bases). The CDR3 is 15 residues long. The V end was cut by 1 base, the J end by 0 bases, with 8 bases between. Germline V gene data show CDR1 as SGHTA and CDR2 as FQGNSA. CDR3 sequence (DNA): TGTGCCAGCAGCTTAGACCGACAGAGCACAGATACGCAGTATTTT. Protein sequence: CASSLDRQSTDTQYF.

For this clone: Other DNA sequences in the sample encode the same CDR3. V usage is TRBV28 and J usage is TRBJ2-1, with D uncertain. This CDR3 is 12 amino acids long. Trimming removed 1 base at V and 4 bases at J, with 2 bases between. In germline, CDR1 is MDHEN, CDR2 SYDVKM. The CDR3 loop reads CASSLSYNEQFF. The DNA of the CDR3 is TGTGCCAGCAGTTTATCTTACAATGAGCAGTTCTTC.

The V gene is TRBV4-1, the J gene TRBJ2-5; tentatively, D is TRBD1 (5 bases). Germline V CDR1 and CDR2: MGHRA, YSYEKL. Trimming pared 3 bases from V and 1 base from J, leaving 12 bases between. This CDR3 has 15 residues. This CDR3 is CASSHLQVSQETQYF. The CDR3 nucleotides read TGCGCCAGCAGCCACTTACAGGTTTCCCAAGAGACCCAGTACTTC.

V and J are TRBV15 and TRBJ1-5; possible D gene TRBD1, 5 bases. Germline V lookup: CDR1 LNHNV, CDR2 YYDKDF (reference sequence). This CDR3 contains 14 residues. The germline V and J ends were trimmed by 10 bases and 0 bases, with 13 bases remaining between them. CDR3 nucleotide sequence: TGTGCCAGTGGGACGGACTATAGCAATCAGCCCCAGCATTTT. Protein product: CASGTDYSNQPQHF. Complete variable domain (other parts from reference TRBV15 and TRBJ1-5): DAMVIQNPRYQVTQFGKPVTLSCSQTLNHNVMYWYQQKSSQAPKLLFHYYDKDFNNEADTPDNFQSRRPNTSFCFLDIRSPGLGDTAMYLCASGTDYSNQPQHFGDGTRLSIL.

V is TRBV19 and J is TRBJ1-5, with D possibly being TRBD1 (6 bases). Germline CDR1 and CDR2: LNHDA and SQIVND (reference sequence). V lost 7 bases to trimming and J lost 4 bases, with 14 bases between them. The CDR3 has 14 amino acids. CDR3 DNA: TGTGCCAGTACTATCGGACAGTTTAATCAGCCCCAGCATTTT. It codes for CASTIGQFNQPQHF. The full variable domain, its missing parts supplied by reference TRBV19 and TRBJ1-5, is DGGITQSPKYLFRKEGQNVTLSCEQNLNHDAMYWYRQDPGQGLRLIYYSQIVNDFQKGDIAEGYSVSREKKESFPLTVTSAQKNPTAFYLCASTIGQFNQPQHFGDGTRLSIL.

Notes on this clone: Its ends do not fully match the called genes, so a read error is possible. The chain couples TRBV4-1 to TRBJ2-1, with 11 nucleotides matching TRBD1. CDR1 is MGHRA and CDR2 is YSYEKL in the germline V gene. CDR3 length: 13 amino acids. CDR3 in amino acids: CASSQEDRGREVF. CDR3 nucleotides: TGCGCCAGCAGCCAAGAGGACAGGGGGCGTGAGGTCTTC.